This T cell receptor beta chain was profiled in a study of blood T cell repertoires in COVID-19. Overall study context: Spain, Italy and the United States supplied samples that represented acute and convalescent COVID-19.

The data were produced by immunoSEQ multiplex PCR, yet TCRdb's version contains in-frame clones alone and is incomplete. The table shows about 94,000 clones, with around 80% occurring only once. V gave up 6 bases and J gave up 5 bases; unmatched junction bases: 10. The CDR3 totals 14 residues. Germline values: CDR1 LGHDT, CDR2 YNNKEL (reference sequence). This clonotype originated in a human donor in a cohort sampled during active COVID-19. Sequencing was carried out using peripheral blood. The gene calls are TRBV3-1 (or the pseudogene TRBV3-2) and TRBJ2-7; TRBD1 matches at 7 bases. CDR3 amino acids: CASRSGQDRNEQYF. The CDR3 DNA sequence: TGTGCCAGCAGATCCGGACAGGATAGGAACGAGCAGTACTTC.